A selection of T cell receptor beta chains follows, all from one sample in a study of T cell responses to AZD1222 COVID-19 vaccine. Using immunoSEQ multiplex PCR, the repertoire was profiled, and TCRdb retains in-frame clones only, with some absent. The table has fewer than 70,000 clones, 85% to 90% seen once. The sequencing here drew on peripheral blood, taken 28 days after the second AZD1222 dose. These receptors all stem from an adult who received the AZD1222 COVID-19 vaccine. Both conserved end residues are trimmed from each CDR3.

V gene: TRBV7-9; J gene: TRBJ1-1; CDR3 protein: ASSLQRDTEAF
V gene: TRBV28; J gene: TRBJ1-4; CDR3 protein: ASSQPRINEKLF
V gene: TRBV3-1/TRBV3-2; J gene: TRBJ2-5; CDR3 protein: ASSQGIGGETQY
V gene: TRBV5-4; J gene: TRBJ1-4; CDR3 protein: ASSTGPNEKLF
V gene: TRBV30; J gene: TRBJ2-2; CDR3 protein: AWRRLGLENTGELF
V gene: TRBV27; J gene: TRBJ1-1; CDR3 protein: ASRMETLTEAF
V gene: TRBV2; J gene: TRBJ1-1; CDR3 protein: ASSPPGQGTEAF
V gene: TRBV9; J gene: TRBJ2-1; CDR3 protein: ASSATGTGVYDEQF
V gene: TRBV4-3; J gene: TRBJ1-1; CDR3 protein: ASSQDRTGRNTEAF
V gene: TRBV5-1; J gene: TRBJ2-5; CDR3 protein: ASSLVRAGETQY
V gene: TRBV27; J gene: TRBJ1-6; CDR3 protein: ASSFGGINSPLH
V gene: TRBV24-1; J gene: TRBJ2-3; CDR3 protein: ATSSGRVTDTQY
V gene: TRBV9; J gene: TRBJ1-2; CDR3 protein: ASSPRTGGYGYT
V gene: TRBV18; J gene: TRBJ2-4; CDR3 protein: ASSPPGQNPKLAKNIQY
V gene: TRBV9; J gene: TRBJ1-3; CDR3 protein: ASSVGQGIGNTIY
V gene: TRBV29-1; J gene: TRBJ1-2; CDR3 protein: SVPGQGVKGYT
V gene: TRBV6-5; J gene: TRBJ2-7; CDR3 protein: ASSSARAYEQY
V gene: TRBV7-9; J gene: TRBJ1-5; CDR3 protein: ASSGWDNRDQPQH
V gene: TRBV19; J gene: TRBJ1-5; CDR3 protein: ASSRLGDTNQPQH
V gene: TRBV24-1; J gene: TRBJ2-1; CDR3 protein: ATSGYPGTSEQF
V gene: TRBV18; J gene: TRBJ2-3; CDR3 protein: ASSPPADSMQY
V gene: TRBV6-5; J gene: TRBJ2-6; CDR3 protein: ASSADSSGANVLT
V gene: TRBV6-1; J gene: TRBJ2-5; CDR3 protein: ASREQGTGGKETQY
V gene: TRBV23-1; J gene: TRBJ2-7; CDR3 protein: ASNKTYEQY
V gene: TRBV10-3; J gene: TRBJ2-7; CDR3 protein: ATRRGEHEQY
V gene: TRBV7-7; J gene: TRBJ2-5; CDR3 protein: ASSSGLADPEPQY
V gene: TRBV14; J gene: TRBJ1-6; CDR3 protein: ASSSAGATTPLH
V gene: TRBV20-1; J gene: TRBJ2-5; CDR3 protein: SAIKMETQY
V gene: TRBV19; J gene: TRBJ1-2; CDR3 protein: ASSAPGWAHYGYT
V gene: TRBV5-1; J gene: TRBJ2-2; CDR3 protein: ASSLRIPNTGELF
V gene: TRBV9; J gene: TRBJ2-3; CDR3 protein: ASSVAPEADTQY
V gene: TRBV5-1; J gene: TRBJ2-7; CDR3 protein: ASRPTWGHAYEQY
V gene: TRBV28; J gene: TRBJ1-6; CDR3 protein: ASRGGLYNSPLH
V gene: TRBV5-1; J gene: TRBJ2-3; CDR3 protein: ASSLSTRRDTQY
V gene: TRBV5-6; J gene: TRBJ2-2; CDR3 protein: ASSSFRSLNTGELF
V gene: TRBV19; J gene: TRBJ1-4; CDR3 protein: ASSISFNEKLF
V gene: TRBV28; J gene: TRBJ1-2; CDR3 protein: ASSSGDKNYGYT
V gene: TRBV4-2; J gene: TRBJ2-7; CDR3 protein: ASSQDMGAHYEQY
V gene: TRBV2; J gene: TRBJ1-4; CDR3 protein: ASSIQLREKLF
V gene: TRBV19; J gene: TRBJ1-2; CDR3 protein: ASKGQLYGYT
V gene: TRBV10-1; J gene: TRBJ1-2; CDR3 protein: ASSDTGTYGYT
V gene: TRBV7-2; J gene: TRBJ2-5; CDR3 protein: ASSPLWLSFQETQY
V gene: TRBV7-9; J gene: TRBJ1-1; CDR3 protein: ASSSRQGMNTEAF
V gene: TRBV5-1; J gene: TRBJ2-7; CDR3 protein: ASSPWRGARYEQY
V gene: TRBV5-1; J gene: TRBJ2-5; CDR3 protein: ASSGPDPQETQY
V gene: TRBV7-3; J gene: TRBJ2-2; CDR3 protein: ASSLRNTGELF
V gene: TRBV13; J gene: TRBJ2-7; CDR3 protein: ASSLRQEQY
V gene: TRBV5-1; J gene: TRBJ2-2; CDR3 protein: ASSLGIRTATGELF
V gene: TRBV21-1; J gene: TRBJ2-2; CDR3 protein: ASSNYYPLNTGELF
V gene: TRBV30; J gene: TRBJ1-1; CDR3 protein: AWGGQGAFEAF
V gene: TRBV11-2; J gene: TRBJ1-5; CDR3 protein: ASSLDSNQPQH
V gene: TRBV7-8; J gene: TRBJ1-2; CDR3 protein: ASSPSRTPLWGYT
V gene: TRBV7-3; J gene: TRBJ2-7; CDR3 protein: ASSPGGESGEQY
V gene: TRBV6-4; J gene: TRBJ1-6; CDR3 protein: ASSDRGGSPLH
V gene: TRBV7-2; J gene: TRBJ2-7; CDR3 protein: ASSSGLAGGSYEQY
V gene: TRBV5-4; J gene: TRBJ2-3; CDR3 protein: ASSPLRATDTQY
V gene: TRBV28; J gene: TRBJ1-6; CDR3 protein: ASSLLLGGSYNSPLH
V gene: TRBV9; J gene: TRBJ2-3; CDR3 protein: ASSKRRDRGGTDTQY
V gene: TRBV7-9; J gene: TRBJ2-3; CDR3 protein: ASSLLPDTQY